This is a list of T cell receptor beta chains from one sample in a study of regulatory T cells in long-lasting Graves disease. Each CDR3 protein gets one entry after TCRdb re-called the multiplex PCR reads with MiXCR. Of approximately 360,000 distinct CDR3 sequences listed, roughly 23% are singletons. The sample consisted of peripheral blood mononuclear cells (PBMCs), taken when the disease was refractory, from a patient treated with antithyroid drugs. These receptor sequences come from a woman aged 40 to 50 with Graves disease. Each CDR3 is given with its conserved first and last residue. The D gene is left open where the match is weak. Size is omitted from some rows. Given values are once, few, many or a class for expanded clones.

abundance | j_gene | d_gene | v_gene | CDR3nt | CDR3aa
. | TRBJ1-5 | . | TRBV12-3/TRBV12-4 | TGTGCCAGCAGTTTAGCGCAGAGCAATCAGCCCCAGCATTTT | CASSLAQSNQPQHF
. | TRBJ1-1 | . | TRBV5-1 | TGCGCCAGCACCCCCTGGGGGGATACTGAAGCTTTCTTT | CASTPWGDTEAFF
. | TRBJ2-7 | TRBD1 | TRBV4-2 | TGTGCCAGCAGCCAAGGGACAGGGAGGACCTACGAGCAGTACTTC | CASSQGTGRTYEQYF
many | TRBJ1-1 | . | TRBV6-1 | TGTGCCAGCAGATCACTTAACACTGAAGCTTTCTTT | CASRSLNTEAFF
few | TRBJ2-6 | . | TRBV5-1 | TGCGCCAGCAGCTTGGAGCGTAACTCTGGGGCCAACGTCCTGACTTTC | CASSLERNSGANVLTF
. | TRBJ1-1 | TRBD1 | TRBV5-5 | TGTGCCAGCAGCCCCGGGACAGGGCTTACTGAAGCTTTCTTT | CASSPGTGLTEAFF
many | TRBJ1-2 | . | TRBV19 | TGTGCCAGTTTTGGGTCAGCCCTTAATGGCTACACCTTC | CASFGSALNGYTF
many | TRBJ1-2 | TRBD1 | TRBV11-2 | TGTGCCAGCAGCCCCCGACAGGGAAACTATGGCTACACCTTC | CASSPRQGNYGYTF
few | TRBJ2-3 | . | TRBV7-3 | TGTGCCAGCAGCCCCTCCCCAGGACGGGATACGCAGTATTTT | CASSPSPGRDTQYF
many | TRBJ1-4 | . | TRBV15 | TGTGCCACCAGCAGAGTTATCGGTGCAACTAATGAAAAACTGTTTTTT | CATSRVIGATNEKLFF
. | TRBJ1-6 | . | TRBV3-1 | TGTGCCAGCAGCCAGGTTGGTCAGGTCGGTTCACCCCTCCACTTT | CASSQVGQVGSPLHF